This TCR beta chain was captured by sequencing in a study of CD8 T cells in Susac syndrome. Sequencing of TCR beta drew on CD8+ and CD4+ T cells from blood. Controls matched for age and sex were healthy donors. RNA totalling about 0.45 to 1 ug underwent reverse transcription with random hexamers. Multiplex PCR with immunoSEQ amplified the TCR beta CDR3 across 54 Vbeta and 13 Jbeta. In TCRdb, the immunoSEQ multiplex PCR reads were re-called with MiXCR into one record per CDR3 protein. The data hold over 100,000 distinct CDR3 sequences, with around 90% observed a single time. This clonotype was seen a handful of times. The germline gives CDR1 GTSNPN, CDR2 SVGIG (reference sequence). The V and J ends lost 4 bases and 1 base respectively, with 16 bases between them. There are 16 residues in the CDR3.

The chain has TRBV30 and TRBJ2-2; perhaps TRBD1 as D (6 bases). This clonotype originated in a human donor in good health. Sample: CD4+ T cells from PBMCs. CDR3 nucleotide sequence: TGTGCCTGGATATCGTTCAGGGGAGAGAACACCGGGGAGCTGTTTTTT. Translating gives CAWISFRGENTGELFF.